A single sample is the source of the 10 T cell receptor beta chains below, sequenced in a study of blood T cell repertoires in COVID-19. Clones were sequenced by immunoSEQ multiplex PCR, and TCRdb holds only the in-frame ones, with some missing. The profile shows 150,000 to 200,000 clones, around 87% of them singletons. Sequences were obtained from peripheral blood. These receptors all come from a man aged 40-49 years with active or convalescent COVID-19.

The chain combines TRBV3-1 (or the pseudogene TRBV3-2) with TRBJ2-5; 13 bases match TRBD2. With V trimmed by 0 bases and J by 5 bases, 6 bases remained unmatched. Germline-derived CDR1 and CDR2 are LGHDT and YNNKEL (reference sequence). CDR3 length: 17 amino acids. The CDR3 reads CASSQERTSGGGETQYF. In nucleotides, the CDR3 is TGTGCCAGCAGCCAAGAGCGGACTAGCGGGGGAGGGGAGACCCAGTACTTC.

The chain uses TRBV7-9 and TRBJ2-5; TRBD2 matches at 12 bases. V trimming: 1 base; J trimming: 2 bases; junction bases outside the gene matches: 2. The CDR3 is made up of 16 amino acids. CDR1 is SEHNR, CDR2 FQNEAQ, per germline (reference sequence). CDR3 residues: CASSLGLAGVQETQYF. As DNA, the CDR3 is TGTGCCAGCAGCTTAGGACTAGCGGGGGTTCAAGAGACCCAGTACTTC.

The chain recombines TRBV29-1 with TRBJ2-3, with 10 bases fitting TRBD1. The germline V gene has CDR1 SQVTM and CDR2 ANQGSEA. The ends lost 0 bases at V and 4 bases at J; junction bases unmatched: 7. CDR3 length: 16 amino acids. The CDR3 DNA follows: TGCAGCGTTGAAGATCTTAAGGACAGGGGGGCAGATACGCAGTATTTT. Encoded protein: CSVEDLKDRGADTQYF.

The chain combines TRBV7-2 with TRBJ2-3; the match to TRBD2 covers 9 bases. The germline V gene has CDR1 SGHTA and CDR2 FQGNSA. V shed 5 bases and J 4 bases; nucleotides not matched to a gene: 4. The CDR3 extends over 14 amino acids. The CDR3 protein is CASSRGGAADTQYF. The DNA of the CDR3 is TGTGCCAGCAGCCGCGGGGGGGCCGCAGATACGCAGTATTTT.

The rearrangement joins TRBV5-1 to TRBJ1-1; no clear D gene. V lost 4 bases to trimming and J lost 4 bases, with 8 bases between them. Germline CDR1 reads SGHRS; CDR2 reads YFSETQ. This CDR3 has 12 amino acids. The DNA of the CDR3 is TGCGCCAGCAGCGAGCGGACCACTGAAGCTTTCTTT. This codes for CASSERTTEAFF.

The CDR3 loop is CASSTPWRGSYEQYF. CDR3 nucleotides: TGTGCCAGCAGCACCCCCTGGCGGGGGAGCTACGAGCAGTACTTC. V usage is TRBV6-2 or TRBV6-3 and J usage is TRBJ2-7; the match to TRBD2 covers 7 bases. This CDR3 spans 15 amino acids. The V gene end was trimmed by 6 bases and the J gene end by 3 bases; junction bases not matched to a gene: 11. Germline V lookup: CDR1 MNHEY, CDR2 SVGEGT.

The V call is TRBV7-3, the J call TRBJ2-1, with 9 bases fitting TRBD1. The germline CDR1 and CDR2 sequences are SGHTA and FQGTGA. The CDR3 sequence is 13 residues long. Unmatched junction bases numbered 5, after V lost 5 bases and J lost 9 bases. CDR3 sequence: CASSARQGGEQFF. In nucleotides, the CDR3 is TGTGCCAGCAGCGCTCGACAGGGGGGTGAGCAGTTCTTC.

The J gene is TRBJ1-2, the V gene TRBV6-1, with TRBD1 identical over 7 bases. After removal of 1 base from V and 8 bases from J, the junction contained 7 bases not matched to a gene. The CDR3 totals 14 residues. Germline V gene lookup returns CDR1 MNHNS and CDR2 SASEGT. The CDR3 reads CASSEGRQGAGYTF. In DNA form, the CDR3 reads TGTGCCAGCAGTGAAGGGAGACAGGGAGCCGGCTACACCTTC.

This clone is a singleton in its sample. V usage is TRBV6-4 and J usage is TRBJ2-3; 8 nucleotides agree with TRBD2. The CDR3 sequence is 15 residues long. Germline CDR1 is MRHNA and CDR2 is SNTAGT. V shed 4 bases, J shed 3 bases, and the junction held 6 bases outside the gene matches. CDR3 in amino acids: CASSASAGATDTQYF. The CDR3 coding sequence is TGTGCCAGCAGTGCGTCAGCGGGGGCGACAGATACGCAGTATTTT.

The table lists this clone with a count of one. CDR3 coding DNA: TGTGCCAGCAGCTTGAGATATGAGGAAAAACTGTTTTTT. Residues: CASSLRYEEKLFF. This rearrangement joins TRBV11-2 to TRBJ1-4; no firm D call. In germline, CDR1 is SGHAT, CDR2 FQNNGV. V was pared by 3 bases and J by 8 bases, with 10 bases between. CDR3 length: 13 residues.